Below, 17 T cell receptor beta chains from the same sample are listed, as sequenced in a study of tissue T cells after allogeneic stem cell transplantation. Noted time point: mouse harvest day 7 after allogeneic transplant. Each mouse received 10^7 T-cell-depleted marrow cells plus 10^6 splenic CD5+ T cells by tail vein. Assay: immunoSEQ multiplex PCR; the TCRdb copy retains only in-frame clones and omits some. The table shows about 7,800 clones, with under 55% occurring only once. Sequenced: gut tissue. Source of these receptors: a female BALB/c mouse given C57BL/6 T cells with graft-versus-host disease after an allogeneic hematopoietic cell transplant.

As regards this clone: Gene names follow the mouse nomenclature. The read finishes 1 residue shy of the CDR3 end, and the germline J gene is used to complete it. This chain links TRBV26 with TRBJ1-3, with a weak D call TRBD1 (5 bases). From germline, CDR1 is KGHPV and CDR2 FQNQEV (reference sequence). This CDR3 spans 15 amino acids. Trimming removed 2 bases at V and 0 bases at J, with 8 bases between. The CDR3 sequence is CASSLGQNSGNTLYF. Incomplete CDR3 DNA: TGTGCCAGCAGTCTGGGACAAAATTCTGGAAATACGCTCTAT.

A single count supports this clone. Germline and genes: mouse. Read sequence stops 1 residue before the CDR3 end, and the germline J gene provides the missing end. This chain uses TRBV26 with TRBJ1-1, with D tentatively TRBD1 (6 bases). The CDR3 is 13 residues long. V dropped 4 bases and J dropped 1 base, with 7 bases sitting between them. Germline CDR1 is KGHPV and CDR2 is FQNQEV (reference sequence). CDR3 DNA, as far as it was read: TGTGCCAGCAGTCCGGACAGGAACACAGAAGTCTTC. It encodes CASSPDRNTEVF. The CDR3 reads in full as CASSPDRNTEVFF.

Regarding this clone: The genes are named according to mouse. The read ends 1 residue shy of where the CDR3 ends; the end is completed using the germline J gene. V gene TRBV20 combines with J gene TRBJ2-1; D unclear. V lost 5 bases and J 1 base, leaving 3 bases between the germline ends. The CDR3 spans 11 residues. Germline V gene data show CDR1 as GFQATS and CDR2 as STVNSAI. The DNA read from the CDR3 is TGTGGTGCTCGAAACTATGCTGAGCAGTTC. Protein: CGARNYAEQF. In full, the CDR3 reads CGARNYAEQFF.

On this clone: Mouse names are used for the genes. The CDR3 end lies 1 residue beyond the end of the read and is filled in from the germline J gene. This chain connects TRBV13-1 to TRBJ2-7; D is perhaps TRBD2 (6 bases). The CDR3 is 13 residues long. Germline CDR1 reads NSHNY; CDR2 reads SYGAGN. With 0 bases removed from V and 3 bases from J, the gap between germline ends came to 7 bases. Incomplete CDR3 DNA: TGTGCCAGCAGTGATGTGGGGGACTATGAACAGTAC. Its protein product is CASSDVGDYEQY. The CDR3 as a whole reads CASSDVGDYEQYF.

In this sample, this clone turned up a few times. These gene names are mouse names. Here the CDR3 reads CASSLEGRNQAPLF. CDR3 DNA (partial): TGTGCCAGCAGCTTAGAAGGCCGCAACCAGGCTCCGCTT. The V and J genes are TRBV3 and TRBJ1-5; no definite D call. The CDR3 goes on 1 residue after the read ends, and that part is filled in from the germline J gene. The CDR3 sequence is 14 residues long. The germline CDR1 and CDR2 sequences are SNHLY and FYNGKV (reference sequence). The V end was cut by 1 base, the J end by 3 bases, with 7 bases between.

As to this clone: Gene names follow the mouse nomenclature. Sequencing ends 1 residue short of the CDR3 end; the germline J gene provides the rest. This chain links TRBV16 with TRBJ2-5; TRBD2 matches at 9 bases. This CDR3 region has 15 residues. Unmatched junction bases numbered 6, after V lost 6 bases and J lost 2 bases. Germline loops: CDR1 SGHSA, CDR2 FRNQAP. The CDR3 bases that were read are TGTGCAAGCAGTCTCGACTGGGGGAGCCAAGACACCCAGTAC. Its protein product is CASSLDWGSQDTQY. The CDR3 reads in full as CASSLDWGSQDTQYF.

This clone was observed a few times. Genes and germline come from the mouse. The read ends 1 residue shy of where the CDR3 ends; the end is completed using the germline J gene. The chain uses TRBV3 and TRBJ2-7, with 12 bases lining up with TRBD2. Germline trimming cut 5 bases from V and 6 bases from J; bases unmatched to any gene: 5. CDR1 is SNHLY and CDR2 is FYNGKV in the germline V gene (reference sequence). This CDR3 is built from 14 residues. Incomplete CDR3 DNA: TGTGCCAGCAGCCGGGGACTGGGGGGCCTTGAACAGTAC. Protein sequence: CASSRGLGGLEQY. The CDR3 as a whole reads CASSRGLGGLEQYF.

Comments on this clone: Mouse names are used for the genes. The observed sequence ends 1 residue before the CDR3 terminus, with the missing tail filled in from the germline J gene. This rearrangement joins TRBV15 to TRBJ1-1, with a possible D match to TRBD1 (6 bases). V shed 4 bases and J shed 2 bases, with 8 bases lying between them. In germline, CDR1 is SGHND, CDR2 FRSKSL. The CDR3 length is 13 residues. CDR3 bases read: TGTGCCAGCAGTTCAGGGGCCAACACAGAAGTCTTC. Its translation is CASSSGANTEVF. In full, the CDR3 reads CASSSGANTEVFF.

Concerning this clone: The gene symbols are mouse symbols. The read halts 1 residue ahead of the CDR3 end, with the missing end drawn from the germline J gene. The chain uses TRBV4 and TRBJ1-2; D gene uncertain. V lost 4 bases to trimming and J lost 2 bases, with 5 bases between them. Germline assignment: CDR1 LGHDT and CDR2 YNNKQL (reference sequence). The CDR3 is made up of 12 amino acids. CDR3 sequence reads: CASSFINSDYTF. CDR3 DNA (partial): TGTGCCAGCAGCTTCATCAACTCCGACTACACC.

This clone was found a few times. Mouse gene names apply. Incomplete CDR3 DNA: TGTGCCAGCTCTCCGCGGGACAGGGGGCACACCGGGCAGCTCTAC. Its protein product is CASSPRDRGHTGQLY. The complete CDR3 protein is CASSPRDRGHTGQLYF. The chain recombines TRBV12-2 with TRBJ2-2, with TRBD1 matching 12 bases. The CDR3 extends 1 residue past the end of the read, so its final part is completed from the germline J gene. The V gene's germline CDR1 is SGHLS and CDR2 HYDKME. There are 16 residues in the CDR3. Germline trimming cut 2 bases from V and 3 bases from J; bases unmatched to any gene: 3.

This clone has more than one count but fewer than ten. Gene and germline names: mouse. The read ends 1 residue before the CDR3 terminus; that terminus is restored from the germline J gene. The chain couples TRBV12-1 to TRBJ2-7; 11 bases are a match to TRBD2. Per the germline V gene, CDR1 is SGHSN and CDR2 is HYEKVE. CDR3 size: 15 residues. The junction had 2 bases not matched to a gene; V was cut back by 2 bases and J by 0 bases. The sequenced CDR3 bases are TGTGCCAGCTCTCCCGGGACTGGGGGCTCCTATGAACAGTAC. This gives the protein CASSPGTGGSYEQY. The full CDR3 sequence reads CASSPGTGGSYEQYF.

On this clone itself: Here the gene names and germline are mouse. Coverage ceases 1 residue before the CDR3 finishes, and the germline J gene fills in the end. The chain recombines TRBV26 with TRBJ2-3; TRBD1 matches at 9 bases. Germline trimming cut 1 base from V and 1 base from J; bases unmatched to any gene: 0. CDR1 KGHPV and CDR2 FQNQEV come from the germline V gene (reference sequence). The CDR3 is 15 amino acids. The sequenced CDR3 bases are TGTGCCAGCAGTCTGTACAGGGGGCGTGCAGAAACGCTGTAT. Its protein is CASSLYRGRAETLY. The full CDR3 sequence reads CASSLYRGRAETLYF.

In its sample, this clone ranks as medium-sized. The germline and genes are mouse ones. The CDR3 extends 1 residue past the end of the read, so its final part is completed from the germline J gene. The chain links TRBV14 to TRBJ2-7; D remains unclear. The V gene's germline CDR1 is SGHDT and CDR2 FRDEAV. Trimming pared 5 bases from V and 0 bases from J, leaving 3 bases between. This CDR3 has 11 residues. The CDR3 sequence is CASRLSYEQYF. CDR3 DNA, as far as it was read: TGTGCCAGCAGGCTCTCCTATGAACAGTAC.

As to this clone: Gene and germline names: mouse. The observed sequence ends 1 residue before the CDR3 terminus, with the missing tail filled in from the germline J gene. J is TRBJ1-1 and V is TRBV3, with TRBD1 as a possible D gene (6 bases). CDR3 length: 13 amino acids. Trimming took off 4 bases at V and 7 bases at J, with 13 bases between the two ends. The germline CDR1 and CDR2 sequences are SNHLY and FYNGKV (reference sequence). The part of the CDR3 DNA that was read is TGTGCCAGCAGCTGGCGGCGACAGGAAGAAGTCTTC. Protein product: CASSWRRQEEVF. The whole CDR3 protein reads CASSWRRQEEVFF.

A remark on this clone: The listed genes are named as in mouse. The observed sequence ends 1 residue before the CDR3 terminus, with the missing tail filled in from the germline J gene. This chain uses TRBV19 with TRBJ2-3; 12 bases map to TRBD2. This CDR3 contains 16 residues. The germline gives CDR1 FNHDT, CDR2 SITEND (reference sequence). J gave up 3 bases and V 2 bases, and 4 bases lay outside the gene matches. The CDR3 bases that were read are TGTGCCAGCAGTATCGACTGGGGGGGCGTGGCAGAAACGCTGTAT. This codes for CASSIDWGGVAETLY. The CDR3 as a whole reads CASSIDWGGVAETLYF. The full variable domain, in which reference TRBV19 and TRBJ2-3 provide the parts outside the CDR3, is GGIITQTPKFLIGQEGQKLTLKCQQNFNHDTMYWYRQDSGKGLRLIYYSITENDLQKGDLSEGYDASREKKSSFSLTVTSAQKNEMAVFLCASSIDWGGVAETLYFGSGTRLTVL.

In regard to this clone: One end of the junction is discordant with germline, which a read error may explain. Gene labels here are mouse ones. The read halts 1 residue ahead of the CDR3 end, with the missing end drawn from the germline J gene. Other nucleotide sequences from this sample produce the same CDR3. This chain connects TRBV16 to TRBJ2-2; TRBD1 agrees at 10 bases. This CDR3 spans 16 amino acids. In germline, CDR1 is SGHSA, CDR2 FRNQAP. The CDR3 region is CASSLGQGANTGQLYF. CDR3 DNA (partial): TGCGCAAGCAGCTTAGGACAGGGGGCAAACACCGGGCAGCTCTAC.

On this clone: Germline and genes: mouse. The read ends 1 residue early relative to the CDR3; the germline J gene fills the gap. V usage is TRBV16 and J usage is TRBJ2-3, with a possible D match to TRBD1 (5 bases). Germline V gene lookup returns CDR1 SGHSA and CDR2 FRNQAP. The CDR3 has 15 amino acids. Trimming shortened V by 5 bases and J by 0 bases, and 12 bases separated the two germline ends. The CDR3 bases that were read are TGTGCAAGCAGCCCAGACAGAACTAGTGCAGAAACGCTGTAT. Its protein product is CASSPDRTSAETLY. The CDR3 as a whole reads CASSPDRTSAETLYF. The complete variable domain, with remaining parts taken from reference TRBV16 and TRBJ2-3, reads NAGVIQTPRHKVTGKGQEATLWCEPISGHSAVFWYRQTIVQGLEFLTYFRNQAPIDDSGMPKERFSAQMPNQSHSTLKIQSTQPQDSAVYLCASSPDRTSAETLYFGSGTRLTVL.